Following are 6 T cell receptor beta chains from one sample sequenced in a study of shared clonotypes between healthy human individuals. Sequenced by immunoSEQ multiplex PCR; TCRdb stores in-frame clones only, minus some. The sample lists approximately 2,000,000 clones; roughly 92% were seen once. The sequenced material came from naive CD4+ T cells from PBMCs. Subset meaning: CD45RA+ positively selected. The receptors here all came from a man aged 18 to 29 in good health. Some clones in this sample may be carry-over from other donors' samples.

Note on this clone: This CDR3 is also generated by other DNA sequences in the sample. This chain uses TRBV27 with TRBJ2-7; 10 bases are shared with TRBD1. Germline V gene data show CDR1 as MNHEY and CDR2 as SMNVEV (reference sequence). V gave up 2 bases and J gave up 3 bases; unmatched junction bases: 4. The CDR3 is 15 residues long. The CDR3 reads CASSLPGQGFYEQYF. The CDR3 coding sequence is TGTGCCAGCAGTTTACCGGGACAGGGGTTCTACGAGCAGTACTTC.

The chain recombines TRBV10-1 with TRBJ2-5, with D unclear. Trimming stripped 6 bases from V and 5 bases from J, with 13 bases between. The CDR3 totals 13 residues. Germline-derived CDR1 and CDR2 are WNHNN and SYGVQD (reference sequence). For the CDR3, the DNA is TGCGCCAGCAGGGGCAGCGCCTACGAGACCCAGTACTTC. It encodes CASRGSAYETQYF.

This rearrangement joins TRBV9 to TRBJ2-3; 9 bases map to TRBD2. CDR3 size: 14 residues. Germline assignment: CDR1 SGDLS and CDR2 YYNGEE. After removal of 0 bases from V and 7 bases from J, the junction contained 3 bases not matched to a gene. CDR3 region: CASSVGGRAYTQYF. The CDR3 DNA is TGTGCCAGCAGCGTAGGCGGGAGGGCGTATACGCAGTATTTT.

In regard to this clone: Other DNA sequences in the sample encode the same CDR3. The chain has TRBV5-8 and TRBJ2-7, with D unresolved. CDR1 SGHTS and CDR2 YDEGEE come from the germline V gene. This CDR3 spans 11 amino acids. V gave up 2 bases and J gave up 3 bases, with 3 bases separating them. The CDR3 spells CASSFYYEQYF. DNA for the CDR3: TGTGCCAGCAGCTTTTACTACGAGCAGTACTTC.

The chain combines TRBV7-9 with TRBJ2-6, with 9 bases that match TRBD1. The CDR3 is 17 residues long. The V segment lost 5 bases and the J segment 0 bases; nucleotides outside the gene matches: 5. The germline CDR1 and CDR2 sequences are SEHNR and FQNEAQ (reference sequence). This CDR3 reads CASSIRDRASGANVLTF. DNA for the CDR3: TGTGCCAGCAGCATCCGGGACAGGGCCTCTGGGGCCAACGTCCTGACTTTC.

A remark on this clone: Other DNA sequences in the sample encode the same CDR3. This rearrangement joins TRBV9 to TRBJ2-5; 9 bases are shared with TRBD2. There are 14 residues in the CDR3. The V gene's germline CDR1 is SGDLS and CDR2 YYNGEE. V lost 0 bases, J lost 3 bases, and 0 bases stayed unmatched. The CDR3 nucleotides are TGTGCCAGCAGCGTAGGACTAGCGGAAGAGACCCAGTACTTC. Its protein product is CASSVGLAEETQYF.